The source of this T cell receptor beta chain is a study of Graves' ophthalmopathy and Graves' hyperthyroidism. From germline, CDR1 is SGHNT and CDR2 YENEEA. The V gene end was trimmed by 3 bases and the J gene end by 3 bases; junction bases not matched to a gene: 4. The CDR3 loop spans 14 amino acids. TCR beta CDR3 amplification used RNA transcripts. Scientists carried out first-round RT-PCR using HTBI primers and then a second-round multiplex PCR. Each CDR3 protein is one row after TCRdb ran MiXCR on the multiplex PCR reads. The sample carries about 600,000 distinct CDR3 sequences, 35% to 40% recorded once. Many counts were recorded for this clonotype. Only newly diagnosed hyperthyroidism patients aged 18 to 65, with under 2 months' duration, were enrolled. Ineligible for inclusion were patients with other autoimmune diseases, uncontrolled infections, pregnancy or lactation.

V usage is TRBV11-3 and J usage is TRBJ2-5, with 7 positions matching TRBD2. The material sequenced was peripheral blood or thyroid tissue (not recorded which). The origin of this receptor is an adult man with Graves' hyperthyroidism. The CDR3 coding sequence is TGTGCCAGCAGCTTCGGACTAGTGGAAGAGACCCAGTACTTC. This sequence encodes CASSFGLVEETQYF.